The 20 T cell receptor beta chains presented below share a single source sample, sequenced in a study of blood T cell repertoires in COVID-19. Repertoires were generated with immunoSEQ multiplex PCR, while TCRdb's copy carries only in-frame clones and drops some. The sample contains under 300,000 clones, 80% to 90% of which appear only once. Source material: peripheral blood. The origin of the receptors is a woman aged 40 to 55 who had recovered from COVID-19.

The CDR3 sequence: CASSQTSGLNTGELFF. The CDR3 DNA follows: TGTGCCAGCAGCCAAACTAGCGGGCTTAACACCGGGGAGCTGTTTTTT. The rearrangement uses TRBV3-1 (or the pseudogene TRBV3-2) and TRBJ2-2, with 9 bases aligning to TRBD2. CDR1 is LGHDT and CDR2 is YNNKEL in the germline V gene (reference sequence). The V segment lost 2 bases and the J segment 2 bases; nucleotides outside the gene matches: 3. The CDR3 totals 16 residues.

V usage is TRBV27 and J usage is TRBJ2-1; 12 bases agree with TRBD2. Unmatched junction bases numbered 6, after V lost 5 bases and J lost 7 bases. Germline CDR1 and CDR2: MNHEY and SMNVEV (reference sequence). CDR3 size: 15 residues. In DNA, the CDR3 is TGTGCCAGCAGTCGTCCTAGCGGGGGGGGTAATGAGCAGTTCTTC. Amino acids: CASSRPSGGGNEQFF.

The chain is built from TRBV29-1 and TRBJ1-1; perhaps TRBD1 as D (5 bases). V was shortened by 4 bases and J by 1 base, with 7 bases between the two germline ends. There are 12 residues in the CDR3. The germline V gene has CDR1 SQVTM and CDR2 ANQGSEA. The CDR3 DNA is TGCAGCGTTGCCGGACAGAACACTGAAGCTTTCTTT. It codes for CSVAGQNTEAFF.

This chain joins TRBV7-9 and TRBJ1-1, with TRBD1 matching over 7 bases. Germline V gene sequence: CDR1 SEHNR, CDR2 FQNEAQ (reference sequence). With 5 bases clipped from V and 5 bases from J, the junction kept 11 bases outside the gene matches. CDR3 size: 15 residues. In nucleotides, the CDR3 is TGTGCCAGCAGCGGATCCGACAGGGAAGGGACTGAAGCTTTCTTT. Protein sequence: CASSGSDREGTEAFF.

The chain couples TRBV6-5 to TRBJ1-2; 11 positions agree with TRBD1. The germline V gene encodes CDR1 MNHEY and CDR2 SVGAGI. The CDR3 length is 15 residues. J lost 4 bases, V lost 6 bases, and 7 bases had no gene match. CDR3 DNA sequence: TGTGCCAGCAGCCGAAGTGGGACAGGGGGCTATGGCTACACCTTC. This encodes CASSRSGTGGYGYTF.

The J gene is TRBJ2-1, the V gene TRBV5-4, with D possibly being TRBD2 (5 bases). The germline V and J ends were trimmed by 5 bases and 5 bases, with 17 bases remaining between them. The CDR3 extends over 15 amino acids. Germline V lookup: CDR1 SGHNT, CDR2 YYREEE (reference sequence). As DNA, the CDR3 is TGTGCCAGCAGTGCTTCCTCGGGAACAGACAATGAGCAGTTCTTC. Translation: CASSASSGTDNEQFF. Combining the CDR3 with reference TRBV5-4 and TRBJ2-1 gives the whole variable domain ETGVTQSPTHLIKTRGQQVTLRCSSQSGHNTVSWYQQALGQGPQFIFQYYREEENGRGNFPPRFSGLQFPNYSSELNVNALELDDSALYLCASSASSGTDNEQFFGPGTRLTVL.

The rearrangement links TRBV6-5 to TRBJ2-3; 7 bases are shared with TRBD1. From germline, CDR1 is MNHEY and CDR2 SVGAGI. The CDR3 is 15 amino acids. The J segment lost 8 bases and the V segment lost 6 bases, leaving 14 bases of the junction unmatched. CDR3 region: CASSLGQGVPGTQYF. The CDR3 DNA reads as TGTGCCAGCAGCCTCGGGCAGGGGGTCCCAGGTACGCAGTATTTT.

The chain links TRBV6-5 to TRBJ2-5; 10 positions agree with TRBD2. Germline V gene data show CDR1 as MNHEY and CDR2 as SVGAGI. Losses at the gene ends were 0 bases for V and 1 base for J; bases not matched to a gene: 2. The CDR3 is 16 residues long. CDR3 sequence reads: CASSYSLAGAQETQYF. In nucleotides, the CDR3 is TGTGCCAGCAGTTACTCCCTAGCGGGGGCCCAAGAGACCCAGTACTTC.

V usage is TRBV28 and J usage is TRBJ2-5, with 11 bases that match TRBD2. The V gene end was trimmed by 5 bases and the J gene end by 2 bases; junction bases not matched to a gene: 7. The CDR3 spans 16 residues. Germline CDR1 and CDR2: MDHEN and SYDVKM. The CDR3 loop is CASSPYSGGVQETQYF. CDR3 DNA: TGTGCCAGCAGTCCGTATAGCGGGGGGGTTCAAGAGACCCAGTACTTC.

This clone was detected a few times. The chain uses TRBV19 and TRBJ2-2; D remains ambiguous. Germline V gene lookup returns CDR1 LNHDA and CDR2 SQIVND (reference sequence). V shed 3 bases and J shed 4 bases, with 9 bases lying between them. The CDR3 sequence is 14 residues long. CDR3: CASSISRATGELFF. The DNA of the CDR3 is TGTGCCAGTAGTATTAGTCGAGCCACCGGGGAGCTGTTTTTT.

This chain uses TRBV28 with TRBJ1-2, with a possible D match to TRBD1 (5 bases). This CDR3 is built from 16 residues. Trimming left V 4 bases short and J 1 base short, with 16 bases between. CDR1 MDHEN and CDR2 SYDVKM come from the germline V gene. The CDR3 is CASSSSGMRHNYGYTF. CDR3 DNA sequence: TGTGCCAGCAGTTCTTCAGGGATGAGGCATAACTATGGCTACACCTTC.

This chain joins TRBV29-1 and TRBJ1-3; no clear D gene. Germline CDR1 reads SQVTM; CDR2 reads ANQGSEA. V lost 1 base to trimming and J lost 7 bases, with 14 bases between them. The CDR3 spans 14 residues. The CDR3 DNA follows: TGCAGCGTTGAAGTTTATTCCGGGTTGAACACCATATATTTT. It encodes CSVEVYSGLNTIYF.

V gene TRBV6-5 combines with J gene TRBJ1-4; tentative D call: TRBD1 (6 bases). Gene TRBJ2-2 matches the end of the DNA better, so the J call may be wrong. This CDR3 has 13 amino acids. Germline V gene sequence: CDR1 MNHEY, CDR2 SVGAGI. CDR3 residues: CASSPRTAMELFF. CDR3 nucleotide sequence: TGTGCCAGCAGTCCGAGGACAGCGATGGAGCTGTTTTTT.

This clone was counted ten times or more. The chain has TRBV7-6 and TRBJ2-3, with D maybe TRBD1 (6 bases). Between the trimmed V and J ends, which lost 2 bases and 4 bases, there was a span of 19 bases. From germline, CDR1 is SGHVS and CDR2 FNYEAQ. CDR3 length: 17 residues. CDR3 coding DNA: TGTGCCAGCAGCTTATTCGCTTCAGGGGCCCTCGCAGATACGCAGTATTTT. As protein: CASSLFASGALADTQYF.

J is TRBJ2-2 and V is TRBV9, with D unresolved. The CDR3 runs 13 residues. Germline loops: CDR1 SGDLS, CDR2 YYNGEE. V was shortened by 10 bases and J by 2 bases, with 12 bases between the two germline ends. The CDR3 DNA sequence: TGTGCCGGTTGTCTCACAAACACCGGGGAGCTGTTTTTT. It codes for CAGCLTNTGELFF. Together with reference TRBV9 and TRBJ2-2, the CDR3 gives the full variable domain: DSGVTQTPKHLITATGQRVTLRCSPRSGDLSVYWYQQSLDQGLQFLIQYYNGEERAKGNILERFSAQQFPDLHSELNLSSLELGDSALYFCAGCLTNTGELFFGEGSRLTVL.

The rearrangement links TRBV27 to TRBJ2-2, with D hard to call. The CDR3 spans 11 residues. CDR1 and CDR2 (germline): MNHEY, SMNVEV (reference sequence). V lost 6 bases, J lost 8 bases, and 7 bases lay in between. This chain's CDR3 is CASRSLGELFF. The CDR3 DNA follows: TGTGCCAGCAGATCCTTGGGGGAGCTGTTTTTT.

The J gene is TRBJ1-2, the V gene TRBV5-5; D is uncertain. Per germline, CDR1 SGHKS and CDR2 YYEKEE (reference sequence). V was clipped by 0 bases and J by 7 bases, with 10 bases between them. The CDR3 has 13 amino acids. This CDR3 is CASSLAGRSGYTF. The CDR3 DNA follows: TGTGCCAGCAGCTTGGCGGGGAGGTCTGGCTACACCTTC. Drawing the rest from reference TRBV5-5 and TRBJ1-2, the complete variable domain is DAGVTQSPTHLIKTRGQQVTLRCSPISGHKSVSWYQQVLGQGPQFIFQYYEKEERGRGNFPDRFSARQFPNYSSELNVNALLLGDSALYLCASSLAGRSGYTFGSGTRLTVV.

CDR3 nucleotide sequence: TGTGCCAGCAGCTTAATGGGGCTTGCCTCTGGGGCCAACGTCCTGACTTTC. Its protein is CASSLMGLASGANVLTF. The chain has TRBV7-3 and TRBJ2-6; TRBD1 is a possible D gene (5 bases). CDR3 length equals 17 residues. Per germline, CDR1 SGHTA and CDR2 FQGTGA. Trimming removed 1 base from V and 0 bases from J, with 10 bases in between.

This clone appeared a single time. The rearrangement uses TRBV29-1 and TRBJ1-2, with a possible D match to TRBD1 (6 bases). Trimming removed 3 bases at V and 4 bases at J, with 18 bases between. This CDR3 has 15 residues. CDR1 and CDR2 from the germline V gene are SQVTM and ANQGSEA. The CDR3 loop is CSVEGRQVGFYGYTF. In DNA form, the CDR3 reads TGCAGCGTTGAGGGAAGACAGGTGGGCTTCTATGGCTACACCTTC.

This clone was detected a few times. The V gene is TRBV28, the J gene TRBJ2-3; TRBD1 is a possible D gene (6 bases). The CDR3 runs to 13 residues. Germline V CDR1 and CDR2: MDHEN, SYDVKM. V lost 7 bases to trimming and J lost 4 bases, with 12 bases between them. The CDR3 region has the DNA TGTGCCAGCAAAGGGGGTGGCGCAGATACGCAGTATTTT. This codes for CASKGGGADTQYF. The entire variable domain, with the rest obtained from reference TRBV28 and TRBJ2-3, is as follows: DVKVTQSSRYLVKRTGEKVFLECVQDMDHENMFWYRQDPGLGLRLIYFSYDVKMKEKGDIPEGYSVSREKKERFSLILESASTNQTSMYLCASKGGGADTQYFGPGTRLTVL.